The table lists the clone carrying this TCR beta chain with a few counts. TCRdb reanalysed the 5' RACE reads using MiXCR and keeps one entry per CDR3 protein. The sample consists of 200,000 to 250,000 distinct CDR3 sequences, approximately 3% of them appearing once. There are 13 residues in the CDR3. Trimming took 3 bases from V and 5 from J, leaving 11 bases between them. These data originate in a study of T cells after yellow fever vaccination. Source: CD4+ T cells sorted from PBMCs, taken 10 days after the yellow fever booster vaccination. This TCR came from a man aged 18 to 29 who received the YFV17D yellow fever vaccine. This chain uses TRBV12-3 or TRBV12-4 with TRBJ2-7; D is unclear. The CDR3 nucleotides read TGTGCCAGCAGTTTGTTGGGAATCAACGAGCAGTACTTC. This gives the protein CASSLLGINEQYF.